The 4 T cell receptor beta chains in this list originate from one sample, sequenced in a study of blood T cell repertoires in COVID-19. Profiling relied on immunoSEQ multiplex PCR, and the TCRdb table lists in-frame clones only, not all of them. The sample gives about 40,000 clones, around 90% of which show up once; about 12% is in the top ten. The sequencing input was peripheral blood. All receptors come from a man between 65 and 85 years old with acute or convalescent COVID-19.

This clone was observed once. The V and J genes are TRBV7-9 and TRBJ1-2; D gene unclear. The germline V gene encodes CDR1 SEHNR and CDR2 FQNEAQ (reference sequence). The V end was cut by 1 base, the J end by 8 bases, with 8 bases between. The CDR3 extends over 12 amino acids. In nucleotides, the CDR3 is TGTGCCAGCAGCTTAGGTGGAGTAGGCTACACCTTC. Protein sequence: CASSLGGVGYTF.

The J gene is TRBJ1-6, the V gene TRBV27; 10 bases match TRBD1. The CDR3 loop spans 17 amino acids. V dropped 3 bases and J dropped 1; count of bases not matched to a gene: 3. Per the germline V gene, CDR1 is MNHEY and CDR2 is SMNVEV (reference sequence). The CDR3 protein is CASSFRQGASYNSPLHF. The CDR3, as DNA: TGTGCCAGCAGTTTCCGACAGGGGGCTTCCTATAATTCACCCCTCCACTTT.

This chain joins TRBV2 and TRBJ2-5; TRBD2 agrees at 10 bases. The CDR3 runs 14 residues. Germline V gene lookup returns CDR1 SNHLY and CDR2 FYNNEI. V lost 5 bases to trimming and J lost 4 bases; unmatched junction nucleotides: 4. The CDR3 loop reads CASSPSGRTETQYF. In nucleotides, the CDR3 is TGTGCCAGCAGTCCTAGCGGGAGAACAGAGACCCAGTACTTC.

The CDR3 nucleotides are TGTGCCAGCAGCCCCGGGACAGATTCGTCCATGGGTCAGCCCCAGCATTTT. It yields the protein CASSPGTDSSMGQPQHF. The chain carries TRBV5-8 and TRBJ1-5; TRBD1 matches at 7 bases. Per the germline V gene, CDR1 is SGHTS and CDR2 is YDEGEE. The J segment lost 6 bases and the V segment lost 4 bases, leaving 16 bases of the junction unmatched. The CDR3 has 17 amino acids.